The 30 T cell receptor beta chains listed next were all sequenced from one sample in a study of cytomegalovirus exposure and HLA in healthy donors. The PCR had 60 Vbeta and 13 Jbeta primers. Generated by immunoSEQ multiplex PCR, the TCRdb table keeps only in-frame clones and is missing some. The table lists around 94,000 clones, just under 80% of them singletons, with approximately 4.7% in the top ten. What was sequenced was PBMCs. All receptors derive from a male donor in good health and CMV-seropositive.

The CDR3 is CASSLRTSGMYNEQFF. CDR3 sequence (DNA): TGTGCCAGCAGTTTAAGAACTAGCGGGATGTACAATGAGCAGTTCTTC. This sequence joins TRBV27 and TRBJ2-1; TRBD2 agrees at 10 bases. V shed 2 bases and J 4 bases; nucleotides not matched to a gene: 5. This CDR3 comprises 16 residues. Looked up from germline, CDR1 is MNHEY and CDR2 is SMNVEV (reference sequence).

The genes are TRBV6-5 and TRBJ2-1, with 8 bases matching TRBD1. From germline, CDR1 is MNHEY and CDR2 SVGAGI. Trimming cost V 6 bases and J 4 bases; bases outside gene matches: 8. CDR3 length: 15 residues. The CDR3 reads CASSPRDRLYNEQFF. CDR3 bases: TGTGCCAGCAGCCCCCGGGACAGGCTATACAATGAGCAGTTCTTC.

CDR3 nucleotides: TGTGCCTGGACGACAGGAGACAATGAGCAGTTCTTC. Protein sequence: CAWTTGDNEQFF. V usage is TRBV30 and J usage is TRBJ2-1, with D possibly TRBD1 on 6 matching bases. The germline V gene encodes CDR1 GTSNPN and CDR2 SVGIG (reference sequence). This CDR3 contains 12 residues. Trimming removed 4 bases at V and 5 bases at J, with 9 bases between.

This clone was seen a single time. The J gene is TRBJ2-1, the V gene TRBV7-6, with 9 bases matching TRBD2. The germline gives CDR1 SGHVS, CDR2 FNYEAQ. The trim removed 4 bases at V and 3 bases at J, leaving 4 bases unmatched. The CDR3 runs 15 residues. CDR3 residues: CASSSIAGVYNEQFF. The CDR3 region has the DNA TGTGCCAGCAGCTCTATAGCGGGGGTCTACAATGAGCAGTTCTTC.

J is TRBJ2-3 and V is TRBV5-4; perhaps TRBD1 as D (5 bases). Germline V CDR1 and CDR2: SGHNT, YYREEE (reference sequence). CDR3 length: 15 residues. V gave up 3 bases and J gave up 2 bases, with 13 bases separating them. CDR3 in amino acids: CASSSRTKNTDTQYF. CDR3 in DNA: TGTGCCAGCAGCTCTCGGACAAAAAACACAGATACGCAGTATTTT.

The chain employs TRBV4-1 and TRBJ2-7; D might be TRBD2 (5 bases). The CDR3 sequence is 14 residues long. The germline CDR1 and CDR2 sequences are MGHRA and YSYEKL. Trimming stripped 4 bases from V and 0 bases from J, with 10 bases between. This chain's CDR3 is CASSLGAFSYEQYF. In DNA form, the CDR3 reads TGCGCCAGCAGCCTGGGAGCGTTCTCCTACGAGCAGTACTTC.

The chain has TRBV7-9 and TRBJ2-7; maybe TRBD2 (6 bases). CDR3 size: 15 residues. Germline V gene sequence: CDR1 SEHNR, CDR2 FQNEAQ (reference sequence). V was clipped by 1 base and J by 3 bases, with 13 bases between them. The CDR3 reads CASSLDLTAGYEQYF. DNA for the CDR3: TGTGCCAGCAGCTTAGATCTCACAGCGGGCTACGAGCAGTACTTC. Full variable domain (outside the CDR3, taken from reference TRBV7-9 and TRBJ2-7): DTGVSQNPRHKITKRGQNVTFRCDPISEHNRLYWYRQTLGQGPEFLTYFQNEAQLEKSRLLSDRFSAERPKGSFSTLEIQRTEQGDSAMYLCASSLDLTAGYEQYFGPGTRLTVT.

This rearrangement joins TRBV2 to TRBJ1-4; TRBD1 aligns across 9 bases. Trimming cost V 5 bases and J 6 bases; bases outside gene matches: 7. The germline gives CDR1 SNHLY, CDR2 FYNNEI. The CDR3 sequence is 15 residues long. CDR3 in DNA: TGTGCCAGCAGTAAATGGACAGGGGAGGATGAAAAACTGTTTTTT. Protein sequence: CASSKWTGEDEKLFF.

This chain uses TRBV7-9 with TRBJ2-3; 8 positions match TRBD2. V trimming: 2 bases; J trimming: 2 bases; junction bases outside the gene matches: 3. The CDR3 extends over 15 amino acids. Germline V gene lookup returns CDR1 SEHNR and CDR2 FQNEAQ (reference sequence). CDR3 nucleotides: TGTGCCAGCAGCTTAATGGGACTAGTCACAGATACGCAGTATTTT. As protein: CASSLMGLVTDTQYF.

The CDR3 here is CASSLLGAKTLEEKLFF. The CDR3 DNA reads as TGTGCCAGCAGCTTGTTGGGTGCAAAGACTTTGGAGGAAAAACTGTTTTTT. V is TRBV5-6 and J is TRBJ1-4; D gene ambiguous. Looked up from germline, CDR1 is SGHDT and CDR2 is YYEEEE. The CDR3 contains 17 residues. V was shortened by 1 base and J by 8 bases, with 21 bases between the two germline ends.

The chain has TRBV5-5 and TRBJ2-7, with 7 bases matching TRBD1. This CDR3 spans 13 amino acids. Germline values: CDR1 SGHKS, CDR2 YYEKEE (reference sequence). The V gene end was trimmed by 0 bases and the J gene end by 6 bases; junction bases not matched to a gene: 3. The CDR3 nucleotides are TGTGCCAGCAGCTTGGGACAGGGCCCCGAGCAGTACTTC. Protein: CASSLGQGPEQYF.

Only a few counts were recorded for this clone. The chain uses TRBV10-2 and TRBJ1-6, with a tentative D call TRBD1 (6 bases). Germline V gives CDR1 WSHSY, CDR2 SAAADI. The CDR3 consists of 16 residues. V gave up 6 bases and J gave up 0 bases, with 12 bases separating them. CDR3 sequence: CASRTGFSSYNSPLHF. In nucleotides, the CDR3 is TGCGCCAGCAGAACAGGGTTCAGCTCCTATAATTCACCCCTCCACTTT.

The V call is TRBV28, the J call TRBJ1-6; the match to TRBD1 covers 8 bases. Germline lookup yields CDR1 MDHEN and CDR2 SYDVKM. This CDR3 contains 15 residues. V gave up 4 bases and J gave up 14 bases; unmatched junction bases: 13. Here the CDR3 reads CASSSPAAGGITLHF. CDR3 nucleotide sequence: TGTGCCAGCAGTTCGCCGGCGGCAGGGGGCATCACCCTCCACTTT.

This sequence joins TRBV5-4 and TRBJ2-3; no clear D. V was shortened by 3 bases and J by 2 bases, with 10 bases between the two germline ends. This CDR3 comprises 14 residues. CDR1 and CDR2 from the germline V gene are SGHNT and YYREEE (reference sequence). This chain's CDR3 is CASSSGVNTDTQYF. CDR3 coding DNA: TGTGCCAGCAGCTCAGGCGTCAACACAGATACGCAGTATTTT.

This rearrangement joins TRBV19 to TRBJ1-1, with D tentatively TRBD1 (6 bases). Deletions cut 7 bases from V and 1 base from J, with 7 bases between. CDR3 length: 12 amino acids. Germline CDR1 and CDR2: LNHDA and SQIVND (reference sequence). CDR3 DNA: TGTGCCAGTAAGACAGGGAACACTGAAGCTTTCTTT. It translates to CASKTGNTEAFF. The full variable domain, its missing parts supplied by reference TRBV19 and TRBJ1-1, is DGGITQSPKYLFRKEGQNVTLSCEQNLNHDAMYWYRQDPGQGLRLIYYSQIVNDFQKGDIAEGYSVSREKKESFPLTVTSAQKNPTAFYLCASKTGNTEAFFGQGTRLTVV.

This chain links TRBV27 with TRBJ1-5; D is unresolved. V was shortened by 6 bases and J by 0 bases, with 6 bases between the two germline ends. CDR1 and CDR2 (germline): MNHEY, SMNVEV (reference sequence). The CDR3 is 13 amino acids. The CDR3 coding sequence is TGTGCCAGCAGCCGGGGTAGCAATCAGCCCCAGCATTTT. It yields the protein CASSRGSNQPQHF.

This clone was recorded once. The chain couples TRBV29-1 to TRBJ2-1; D is perhaps TRBD1 (5 bases). Looked up from germline, CDR1 is SQVTM and CDR2 is ANQGSEA. This CDR3 has 14 residues. Trimming shortened V by 3 bases and J by 3 bases, and 12 bases separated the two germline ends. DNA of the CDR3: TGCAGCGTTGATGGCCAGGGTCTCTACAATGAGCAGTTCTTC. Encoded protein: CSVDGQGLYNEQFF.

This clone came up once. J is TRBJ2-7 and V is TRBV19, with 8 bases aligning to TRBD1. The germline CDR1 and CDR2 sequences are LNHDA and SQIVND (reference sequence). The CDR3 is 15 residues long. The J segment lost 6 bases and the V segment lost 5 bases, leaving 12 bases of the junction unmatched. The CDR3 protein is CASSWVTGAGSEQYF. DNA of the CDR3: TGTGCCAGTAGTTGGGTGACAGGGGCAGGTAGCGAGCAGTACTTC.

The CDR3 reads CASSPQGLYGYTF. The CDR3 DNA is TGTGCCAGCAGTCCTCAGGGACTCTATGGCTACACCTTC. The J gene is TRBJ1-2, the V gene TRBV27, with D possibly TRBD1 on 5 matching bases. V was clipped by 5 bases and J by 4 bases, with 11 bases between them. The CDR3 has 13 amino acids. Germline V CDR1 and CDR2: MNHEY, SMNVEV (reference sequence).

This clone was detected only once. V and J are TRBV5-1 and TRBJ2-5, with a possible D match to TRBD2 (6 bases). Looked up from germline, CDR1 is SGHRS and CDR2 is YFSETQ. The CDR3 runs 14 residues. Between the trimmed V and J ends, which lost 0 bases and 3 bases, there was a span of 9 bases. CDR3 nucleotides: TGCGCCAGCAGCTTGGTTGGGGGGAAAGAGACCCAGTACTTC. Its translation: CASSLVGGKETQYF.

The chain couples TRBV2 to TRBJ2-3; unclear D gene. The CDR3 extends over 13 amino acids. V lost 1 base and J 2 bases, leaving 4 bases between the germline ends. Germline-derived CDR1 and CDR2 are SNHLY and FYNNEI. Written as DNA, the CDR3 is TGTGCCAGCAGTGAAGACTCCACAGATACGCAGTATTTT. Translation gives CASSEDSTDTQYF.

This clone has only one observation. This chain links TRBV27 with TRBJ1-1; the match to TRBD1 covers 7 bases. The CDR3 spans 15 residues. V was clipped by 7 bases and J by 6 bases; unmatched bases: 14. CDR1 is MNHEY, CDR2 SMNVEV, per germline (reference sequence). The CDR3 loop reads CASIRTGLLGAEAFF. In DNA form, the CDR3 reads TGTGCCAGCATCAGGACAGGACTTTTGGGCGCTGAAGCTTTCTTT.

The J gene is TRBJ2-1, the V gene TRBV7-8; D gene unclear. This CDR3 comprises 11 residues. CDR1 is SGHVS and CDR2 is FQNEAQ in the germline V gene. V was shortened by 2 bases and J by 7 bases, with 3 bases between the two germline ends. The chain's CDR3 is CASSLRNEQFF. The CDR3 region has the DNA TGTGCCAGCAGCTTACGTAATGAGCAGTTCTTC.

J is TRBJ1-4 and V is TRBV27; D uncertain. V shed 6 bases and J shed 0 bases, with 14 bases lying between them. Germline V gene lookup returns CDR1 MNHEY and CDR2 SMNVEV (reference sequence). This CDR3 is built from 16 residues. CDR3 bases: TGTGCCAGCAGGCGCGGTTTCGGGGCAACTAATGAAAAACTGTTTTTT. It encodes CASRRGFGATNEKLFF.

This rearrangement joins TRBV27 to TRBJ1-2, with D possibly being TRBD1 (6 bases). V shed 8 bases and J shed 0 bases, with 16 bases lying between them. This CDR3 comprises 15 residues. The germline gives CDR1 MNHEY, CDR2 SMNVEV (reference sequence). The CDR3 protein is CASGGLGHTNYGYTF. The CDR3 coding sequence is TGTGCCAGCGGGGGCTTGGGACACACTAACTATGGCTACACCTTC.

The chain has TRBV6-6 and TRBJ1-1, with D perhaps matching TRBD1 (5 bases). CDR3 length: 13 amino acids. The V end was cut by 7 bases, the J end by 1 base, with 10 bases between. Germline loops: CDR1 MNHNY, CDR2 SVGAGI (reference sequence). This chain's CDR3 is CASITTGNTEAFF. In DNA, the CDR3 is TGTGCCAGCATAACTACAGGGAACACTGAAGCTTTCTTT.

CDR3 amino acids: CASSGQGPGNEQFF. The CDR3 nucleotides are TGTGCCAGCAGTGGACAGGGTCCTGGCAATGAGCAGTTCTTC. This chain uses TRBV6-4 with TRBJ2-1; 7 nucleotides match TRBD1. Per germline, CDR1 MRHNA and CDR2 SNTAGT. V was clipped by 4 bases and J by 6 bases; unmatched bases: 6. The CDR3 is 14 residues long.

V usage is TRBV29-1 and J usage is TRBJ1-1, with D tentatively TRBD1 (5 bases). The CDR3 consists of 14 residues. CDR1 and CDR2 (germline): SQVTM, ANQGSEA. The V and J ends lost 7 bases and 3 bases respectively, with 18 bases between them. CDR3 residues: CSAPGGMIDTEAFF. The CDR3 nucleotides read TGCAGCGCCCCGGGGGGGATGATAGACACTGAAGCTTTCTTT.

The rearrangement links TRBV27 to TRBJ1-1; 7 bases align to TRBD1. CDR3 length equals 17 residues. Looked up from germline, CDR1 is MNHEY and CDR2 is SMNVEV (reference sequence). The J segment lost 0 bases and the V segment lost 5 bases, leaving 12 bases of the junction unmatched. The chain's CDR3 is CASSRRDRQQMNTEAFF. The CDR3 bases are TGTGCCAGCAGTCGACGGGACAGACAGCAGATGAACACTGAAGCTTTCTTT.

This chain uses TRBV28 with TRBJ2-7, with 7 bases aligning to TRBD1. Germline V gene data show CDR1 as MDHEN and CDR2 as SYDVKM. The CDR3 is made up of 14 amino acids. The V gene end was trimmed by 5 bases and the J gene end by 0 bases; junction bases not matched to a gene: 4. This CDR3 reads CASSLGTASYEQYF. As DNA, the CDR3 is TGTGCCAGCAGTCTCGGGACAGCCTCCTACGAGCAGTACTTC. The full variable domain, completed using reference TRBV28 and TRBJ2-7, is DVKVTQSSRYLVKRTGEKVFLECVQDMDHENMFWYRQDPGLGLRLIYFSYDVKMKEKGDIPEGYSVSREKKERFSLILESASTNQTSMYLCASSLGTASYEQYFGPGTRLTVT.